The rows below give T cell receptor beta chains drawn from one sample of a study of T cells in Graves' hyperthyroidism and ophthalmopathy. In TCRdb, the multiplex PCR reads were re-called with MiXCR into one record per CDR3 protein. Here the sample spans fewer than 750,000 distinct CDR3 sequences, around 42% being singletons. The sample comprised peripheral blood or thyroid tissue (not recorded which). Source of these receptors: a woman under 30 with Graves' hyperthyroidism. The CDR3 runs from the conserved cysteine through the conserved F or W. Each record gives: CDR3 protein, CDR3 DNA, D gene, J gene, V gene, clone size. The D gene is left open where the match is weak. Size is omitted from some rows. Given values are once, few, many or a class for expanded clones.

cdr3_aa: CASSYSTGLAGEEQYF
cdr3_nt: TGTGCCAGCAGTTACTCGACGGGACTAGCGGGAGAAGAGCAGTACTTC
d_call: TRBD2
j_call: TRBJ2-7
v_call: TRBV25-1
clone_size: NA

cdr3_aa: CASRGGLGNTIYF
cdr3_nt: TGTGCCAGCAGGGGGGGGCTCGGAAACACCATATATTTT
d_call: NA
j_call: TRBJ1-3
v_call: TRBV7-9
clone_size: many

cdr3_aa: CSGVAGEHTGELFF
cdr3_nt: TGCAGCGGTGTAGCGGGAGAGCACACCGGGGAGCTGTTTTTT
d_call: TRBD2
j_call: TRBJ2-2
v_call: TRBV29-1
clone_size: NA

cdr3_aa: CASSLDYLAGSNTGRPQHF
cdr3_nt: TGTGCCAGCAGCTTAGACTATCTGGCGGGATCGAACACCGGGCGGCCCCAGCATTTT
d_call: NA
j_call: TRBJ1-5
v_call: TRBV7-2
clone_size: NA

cdr3_aa: CASRARTGFTDTQYF
cdr3_nt: TGTGCCAGCAGGGCCCGGACAGGCTTCACAGATACGCAGTATTTT
d_call: TRBD1
j_call: TRBJ2-3
v_call: TRBV6-6
clone_size: NA

cdr3_aa: CASSLMAGGLGGYTF
cdr3_nt: TGTGCCAGCAGCTTAATGGCAGGGGGGCTTGGCGGCTACACCTTC
d_call: TRBD1
j_call: TRBJ1-2
v_call: TRBV7-6
clone_size: NA

cdr3_aa: CSANEQGRGGYEQYF
cdr3_nt: TGCAGTGCTAACGAACAGGGGAGGGGGGGATACGAGCAGTACTTC
d_call: NA
j_call: TRBJ2-7
v_call: TRBV20-1
clone_size: NA

cdr3_aa: CASSPPEVAVGEKLFF
cdr3_nt: TGTGCCAGCAGCCCACCCGAGGTAGCGGTTGGCGAAAAACTGTTTTTT
d_call: NA
j_call: TRBJ1-4
v_call: TRBV9
clone_size: many

cdr3_aa: CASSHEGANEQFF
cdr3_nt: TGTGCCAGCAGCCACGAGGGGGCCAATGAGCAGTTCTTC
d_call: TRBD1
j_call: TRBJ2-1
v_call: TRBV2
clone_size: NA

cdr3_aa: CASSEVGGNQPQHF
cdr3_nt: TGTGCCAGCAGTGAAGTGGGAGGGAATCAGCCCCAGCATTTT
d_call: NA
j_call: TRBJ1-5
v_call: TRBV25-1
clone_size: many

cdr3_aa: CASSHFGNTIYF
cdr3_nt: TGCGCCAGCAGCCATTTTGGAAACACCATATATTTT
d_call: NA
j_call: TRBJ1-3
v_call: TRBV4-1
clone_size: many

cdr3_aa: CASSEPGTSATGELFF
cdr3_nt: TGTGCCAGCAGTGAACCCGGGACTAGCGCCACCGGGGAGCTGTTTTTT
d_call: TRBD2
j_call: TRBJ2-2
v_call: TRBV9
clone_size: NA

cdr3_aa: CASSGGGIGGRAFF
cdr3_nt: TGTGCCAGCAGTGGAGGAGGGATTGGGGGGCGAGCTTTCTTT
d_call: NA
j_call: TRBJ1-1
v_call: TRBV2
clone_size: once

cdr3_aa: CASSLAGQTTDTQYF
cdr3_nt: TGTGCCAGCAGTTTAGCGGGACAAACCACAGATACGCAGTATTTT
d_call: TRBD2
j_call: TRBJ2-3
v_call: TRBV2
clone_size: few

cdr3_aa: CASSADFLSNQPQHF
cdr3_nt: TGTGCCAGCAGTGCGGATTTCCTTAGCAATCAGCCCCAGCATTTT
d_call: NA
j_call: TRBJ1-5
v_call: TRBV10-3
clone_size: NA

cdr3_aa: CASSQVPSGTSVFYEQYF
cdr3_nt: TGTGCCAGCAGCCAAGTCCCCTCCGGGACTAGCGTATTCTACGAGCAGTACTTC
d_call: TRBD2
j_call: TRBJ2-7
v_call: TRBV3-1
clone_size: few

cdr3_aa: CSQDPGWNTGELFF
cdr3_nt: TGCAGCCAAGATCCAGGGTGGAACACCGGGGAGCTGTTTTTT
d_call: NA
j_call: TRBJ2-2
v_call: TRBV29-1
clone_size: once

cdr3_aa: CAIAIEGETQHF
cdr3_nt: TGTGCCATCGCCATAGAGGGAGAGACCCAGCACTTC
d_call: NA
j_call: TRBJ2-5
v_call: TRBV10-3
clone_size: NA

cdr3_aa: CASSVEAGPSGNTIYF
cdr3_nt: TGTGCCAGCAGCGTAGAAGCAGGGCCTTCTGGAAACACCATATATTTT
d_call: NA
j_call: TRBJ1-3
v_call: TRBV9
clone_size: few

cdr3_aa: CATSLGGNPEAFF
cdr3_nt: TGTGCCACCAGTTTAGGGGGGAATCCTGAAGCTTTCTTT
d_call: NA
j_call: TRBJ1-1
v_call: TRBV24-1
clone_size: NA

cdr3_aa: CASSHQNSREETQYF
cdr3_nt: TGTGCCAGCAGCCACCAGAACTCGCGGGAAGAGACCCAGTACTTC
d_call: NA
j_call: TRBJ2-5
v_call: TRBV14
clone_size: many

cdr3_aa: CASRLLGDYGYTF
cdr3_nt: TGTGCCAGCAGGTTATTGGGAGACTATGGCTACACCTTC
d_call: NA
j_call: TRBJ1-2
v_call: TRBV2
clone_size: NA

cdr3_aa: CSAPLAGDYEQYF
cdr3_nt: TGCAGTGCCCCTCTAGCGGGGGACTACGAGCAGTACTTC
d_call: TRBD2
j_call: TRBJ2-7
v_call: TRBV20-1
clone_size: many